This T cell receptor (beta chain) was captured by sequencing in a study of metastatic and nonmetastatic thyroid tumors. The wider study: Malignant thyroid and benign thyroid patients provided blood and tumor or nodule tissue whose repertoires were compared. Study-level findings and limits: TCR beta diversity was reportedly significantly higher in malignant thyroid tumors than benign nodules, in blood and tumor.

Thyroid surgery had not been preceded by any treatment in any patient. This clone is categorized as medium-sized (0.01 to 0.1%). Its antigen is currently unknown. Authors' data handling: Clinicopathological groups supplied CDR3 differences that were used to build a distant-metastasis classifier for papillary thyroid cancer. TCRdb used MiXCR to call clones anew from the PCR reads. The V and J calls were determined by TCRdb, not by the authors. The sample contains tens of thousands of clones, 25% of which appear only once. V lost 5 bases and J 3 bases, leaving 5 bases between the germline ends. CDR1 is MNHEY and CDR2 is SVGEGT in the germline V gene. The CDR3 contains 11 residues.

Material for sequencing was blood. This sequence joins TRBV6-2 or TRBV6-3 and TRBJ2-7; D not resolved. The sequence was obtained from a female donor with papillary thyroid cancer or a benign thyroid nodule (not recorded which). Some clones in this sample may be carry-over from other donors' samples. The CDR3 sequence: CASSQSYEQYF. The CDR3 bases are TGTGCCAGCAGTCAGAGCTACGAGCAGTACTTC.